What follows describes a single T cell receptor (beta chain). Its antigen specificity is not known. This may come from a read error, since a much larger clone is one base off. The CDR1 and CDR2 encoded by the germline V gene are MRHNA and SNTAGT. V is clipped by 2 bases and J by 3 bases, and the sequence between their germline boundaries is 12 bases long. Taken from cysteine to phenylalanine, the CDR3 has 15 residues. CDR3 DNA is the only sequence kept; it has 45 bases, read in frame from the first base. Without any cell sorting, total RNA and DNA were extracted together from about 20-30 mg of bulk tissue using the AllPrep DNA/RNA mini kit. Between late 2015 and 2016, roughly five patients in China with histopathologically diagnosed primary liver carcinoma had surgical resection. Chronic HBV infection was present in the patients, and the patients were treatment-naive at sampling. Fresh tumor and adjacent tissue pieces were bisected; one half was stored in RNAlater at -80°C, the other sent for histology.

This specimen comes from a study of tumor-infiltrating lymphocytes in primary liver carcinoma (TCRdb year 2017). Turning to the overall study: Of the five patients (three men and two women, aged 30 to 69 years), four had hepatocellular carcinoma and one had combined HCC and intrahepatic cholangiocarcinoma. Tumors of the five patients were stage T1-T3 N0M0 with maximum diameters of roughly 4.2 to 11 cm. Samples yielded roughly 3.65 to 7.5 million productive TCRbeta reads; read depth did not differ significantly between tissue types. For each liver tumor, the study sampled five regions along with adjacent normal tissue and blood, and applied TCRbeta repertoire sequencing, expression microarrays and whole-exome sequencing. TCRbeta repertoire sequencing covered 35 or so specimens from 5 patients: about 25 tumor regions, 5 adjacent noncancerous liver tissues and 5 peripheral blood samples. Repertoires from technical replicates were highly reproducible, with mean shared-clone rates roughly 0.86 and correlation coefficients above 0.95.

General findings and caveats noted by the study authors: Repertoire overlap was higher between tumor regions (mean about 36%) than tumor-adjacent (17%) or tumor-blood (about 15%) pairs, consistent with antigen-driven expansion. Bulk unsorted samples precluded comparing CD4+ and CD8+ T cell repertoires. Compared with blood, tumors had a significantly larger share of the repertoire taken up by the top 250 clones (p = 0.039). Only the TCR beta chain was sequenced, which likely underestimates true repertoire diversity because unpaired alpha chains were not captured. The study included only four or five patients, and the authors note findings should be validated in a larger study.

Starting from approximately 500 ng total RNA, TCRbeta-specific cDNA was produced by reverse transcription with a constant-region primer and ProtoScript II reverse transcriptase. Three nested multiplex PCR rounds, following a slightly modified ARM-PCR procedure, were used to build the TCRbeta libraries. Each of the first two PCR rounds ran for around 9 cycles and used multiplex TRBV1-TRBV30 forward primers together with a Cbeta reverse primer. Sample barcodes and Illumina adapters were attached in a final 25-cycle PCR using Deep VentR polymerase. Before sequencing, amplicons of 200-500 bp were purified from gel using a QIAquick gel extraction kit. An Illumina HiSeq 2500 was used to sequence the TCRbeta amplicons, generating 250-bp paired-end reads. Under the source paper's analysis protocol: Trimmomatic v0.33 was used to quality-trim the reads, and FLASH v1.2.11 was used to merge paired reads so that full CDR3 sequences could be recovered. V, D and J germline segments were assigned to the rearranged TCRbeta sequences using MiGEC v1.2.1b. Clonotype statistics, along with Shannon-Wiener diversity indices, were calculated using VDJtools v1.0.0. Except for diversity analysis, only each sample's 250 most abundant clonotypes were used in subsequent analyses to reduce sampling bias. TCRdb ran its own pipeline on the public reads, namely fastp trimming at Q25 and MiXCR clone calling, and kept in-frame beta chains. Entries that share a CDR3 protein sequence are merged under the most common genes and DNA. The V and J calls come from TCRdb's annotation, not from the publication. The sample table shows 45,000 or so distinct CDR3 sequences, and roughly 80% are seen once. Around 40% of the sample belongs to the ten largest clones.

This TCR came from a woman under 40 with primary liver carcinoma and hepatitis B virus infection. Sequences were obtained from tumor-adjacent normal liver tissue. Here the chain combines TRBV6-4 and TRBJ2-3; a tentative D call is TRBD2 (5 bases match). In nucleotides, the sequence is TGTGCCAGCAGTGACGAAGGACGGGGTACAGATACGCAGTATTTT. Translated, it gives CASSDEGRGTDTQYF.